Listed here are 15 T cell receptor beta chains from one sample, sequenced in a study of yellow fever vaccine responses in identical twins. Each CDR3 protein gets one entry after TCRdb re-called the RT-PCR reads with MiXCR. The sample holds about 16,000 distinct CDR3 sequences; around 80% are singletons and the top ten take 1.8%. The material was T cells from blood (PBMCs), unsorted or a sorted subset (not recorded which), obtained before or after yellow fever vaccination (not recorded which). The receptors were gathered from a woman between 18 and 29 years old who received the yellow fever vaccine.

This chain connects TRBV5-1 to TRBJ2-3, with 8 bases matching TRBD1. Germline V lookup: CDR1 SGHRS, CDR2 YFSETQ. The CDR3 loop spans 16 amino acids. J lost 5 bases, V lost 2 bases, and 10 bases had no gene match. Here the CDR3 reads CASSFSGTGRQDTQYF. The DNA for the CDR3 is TGCGCCAGCAGCTTTTCCGGGACAGGCCGGCAAGATACGCAGTATTTT.

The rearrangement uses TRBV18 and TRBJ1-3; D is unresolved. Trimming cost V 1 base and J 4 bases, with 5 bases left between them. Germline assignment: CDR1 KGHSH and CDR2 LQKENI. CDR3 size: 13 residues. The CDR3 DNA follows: TGTGCCAGCTCACCACTCGCAGGAAACACCATATATTTT. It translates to CASSPLAGNTIYF.

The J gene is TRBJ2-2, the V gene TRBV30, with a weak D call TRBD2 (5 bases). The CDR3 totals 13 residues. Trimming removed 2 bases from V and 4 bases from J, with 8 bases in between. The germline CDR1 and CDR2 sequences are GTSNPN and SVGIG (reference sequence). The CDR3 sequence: CAWSRGPTGELFF. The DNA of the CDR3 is TGTGCCTGGAGTCGGGGTCCCACCGGGGAGCTGTTTTTT.

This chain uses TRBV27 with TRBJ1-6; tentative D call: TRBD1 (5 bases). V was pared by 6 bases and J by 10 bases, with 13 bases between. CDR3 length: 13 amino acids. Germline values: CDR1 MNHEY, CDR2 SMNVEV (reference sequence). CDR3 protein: CASRPGSSSPLHF. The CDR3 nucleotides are TGTGCCAGCAGGCCAGGGTCCTCGTCACCCCTCCACTTT.

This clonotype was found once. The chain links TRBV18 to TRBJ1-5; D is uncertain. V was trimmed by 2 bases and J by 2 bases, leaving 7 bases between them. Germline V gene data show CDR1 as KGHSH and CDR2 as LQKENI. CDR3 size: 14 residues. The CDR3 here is CASSPDTGNQPQHF. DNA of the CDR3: TGTGCCAGCTCACCAGACACGGGCAATCAGCCCCAGCATTTT.

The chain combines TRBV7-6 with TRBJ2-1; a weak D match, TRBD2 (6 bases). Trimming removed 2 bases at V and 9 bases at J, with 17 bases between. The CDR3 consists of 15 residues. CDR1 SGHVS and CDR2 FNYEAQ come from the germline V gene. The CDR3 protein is CASSLNEGLLFEQFF. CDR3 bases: TGTGCCAGCAGCTTAAATGAGGGACTTCTGTTTGAGCAGTTCTTC.

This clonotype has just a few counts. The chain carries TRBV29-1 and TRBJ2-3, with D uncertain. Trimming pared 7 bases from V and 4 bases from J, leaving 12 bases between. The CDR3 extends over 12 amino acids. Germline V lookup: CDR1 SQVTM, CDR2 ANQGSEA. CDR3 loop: CSALNRPDTQYF. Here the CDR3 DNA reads TGCAGCGCCCTGAACCGACCAGATACGCAGTATTTT.

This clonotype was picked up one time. CDR3 DNA sequence: TGTGCCAGTCTACAGGGGAACATTCAGTACTTC. It encodes CASLQGNIQYF. The chain employs TRBV7-8 and TRBJ2-4, with TRBD1 matching 7 bases. This CDR3 spans 11 amino acids. Germline values: CDR1 SGHVS, CDR2 FQNEAQ. The J segment lost 7 bases and the V segment lost 9 bases, leaving 3 bases of the junction unmatched.

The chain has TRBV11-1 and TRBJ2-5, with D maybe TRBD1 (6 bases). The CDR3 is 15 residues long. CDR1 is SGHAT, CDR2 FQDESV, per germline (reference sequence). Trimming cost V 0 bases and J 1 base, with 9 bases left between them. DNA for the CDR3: TGTGCCAGCAGCTTAGCGCAGGGGAGCCAAGAGACCCAGTACTTC. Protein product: CASSLAQGSQETQYF.

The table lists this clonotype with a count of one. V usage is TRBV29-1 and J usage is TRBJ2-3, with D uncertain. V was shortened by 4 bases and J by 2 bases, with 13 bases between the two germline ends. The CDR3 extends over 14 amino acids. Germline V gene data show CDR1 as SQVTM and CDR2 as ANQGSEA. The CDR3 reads CSVVMASLTDTQYF. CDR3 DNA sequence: TGCAGCGTTGTTATGGCTAGTCTCACAGATACGCAGTATTTT.

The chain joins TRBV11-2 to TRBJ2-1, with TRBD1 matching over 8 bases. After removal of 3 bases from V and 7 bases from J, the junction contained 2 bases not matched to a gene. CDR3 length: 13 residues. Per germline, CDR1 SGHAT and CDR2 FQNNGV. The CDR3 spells CASSFRGLNEQFF. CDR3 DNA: TGTGCCAGCAGCTTCAGGGGGCTTAATGAGCAGTTCTTC.

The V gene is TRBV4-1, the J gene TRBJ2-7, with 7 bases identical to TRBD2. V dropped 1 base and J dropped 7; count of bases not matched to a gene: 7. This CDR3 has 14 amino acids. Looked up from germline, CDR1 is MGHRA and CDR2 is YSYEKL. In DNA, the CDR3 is TGCGCCAGCAGCCAAGCCGGGGGGACGGATGAGCAGTACTTC. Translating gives CASSQAGGTDEQYF.

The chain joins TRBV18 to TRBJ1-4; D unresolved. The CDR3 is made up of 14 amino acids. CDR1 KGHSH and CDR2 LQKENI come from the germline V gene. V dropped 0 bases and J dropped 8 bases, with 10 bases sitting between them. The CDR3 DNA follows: TGTGCCAGCTCACCACCGGATTACGTGGAAAAACTGTTTTTT. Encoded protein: CASSPPDYVEKLFF.

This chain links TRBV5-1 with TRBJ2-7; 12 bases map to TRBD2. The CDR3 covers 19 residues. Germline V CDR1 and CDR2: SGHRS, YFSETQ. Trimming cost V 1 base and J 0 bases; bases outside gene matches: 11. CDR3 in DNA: TGCGCCAGCAGCTTGCCCAACGGATGGACTAGCGGGATCTCCTACGAGCAGTACTTC. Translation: CASSLPNGWTSGISYEQYF.

CDR3 residues: CASSSLLGTDTQYF. In DNA form, the CDR3 reads TGTGCCAGCTCATCCCTACTCGGCACAGATACGCAGTATTTT. The V gene is TRBV18, the J gene TRBJ2-3; unclear D gene. V lost 5 bases and J lost 1, with 10 bases in between. Germline V gives CDR1 KGHSH, CDR2 LQKENI. This CDR3 has 14 residues.